These 20 T cell receptor beta chains originate from one sample sequenced in a study of blood T cell repertoires in COVID-19 (TCRdb year 2020). The library was generated by the immunoSEQ multiplex PCR assay. This immuneACCESS table, as held by TCRdb, lists in-frame sequences with V and J called but not all clones. Of the missing ones, under half trace to an unresolved V gene in checked studies; the others have no known cause. Within this sample are about 55,000 clones, with approximately 82% of them counted one time only. The ten largest clones add up to 13% to 15% of the sample. The sequenced sample was peripheral blood. These receptors were obtained from a human donor in a cohort sampled during active COVID-19.

This chain joins TRBV28 and TRBJ2-5; 7 bases are shared with TRBD2. V lost 7 bases and J lost 7; bases outside the gene matches: 9. The CDR3 spans 13 residues. Germline V gives CDR1 MDHEN, CDR2 SYDVKM. The CDR3 coding sequence is TGTGCCAGCACCCGAAATCCGGGGGGGACCCAGTACTTC. Residues: CASTRNPGGTQYF.

CDR3 residues: CASSQPGQGLYKLFF. As DNA, the CDR3 is TGTGCCAGCAGCCAGCCGGGACAGGGGTTGTATAAACTGTTTTTT. The V call is TRBV3-1 (or the pseudogene TRBV3-2), the J call TRBJ1-4; TRBD1 matches 10 bases. Germline CDR1 is LGHDT and CDR2 is YNNKEL (reference sequence). The ends lost 3 bases at V and 11 bases at J; junction bases unmatched: 9. The CDR3 has 15 amino acids.

The CDR3 DNA sequence: TGTGCCAGCAGCTTAAACCCGGGGACCGGGGAGCTGTTTTTT. Encoded protein: CASSLNPGTGELFF. The chain couples TRBV7-2 to TRBJ2-2, with TRBD2 as a possible D gene (5 bases). The ends were cut back, 2 bases at V and 5 bases at J, with 9 bases in the middle. Germline V CDR1 and CDR2: SGHTA, FQGNSA. The CDR3 spans 14 residues.

This CDR3 reads CASSSRGQATGNTIYF. For the CDR3, the DNA is TGTGCCAGCAGCTCCAGAGGACAGGCTACTGGAAACACCATATATTTT. The V call is TRBV7-8, the J call TRBJ1-3; 7 bases match TRBD1. J was trimmed by 2 bases and V by 4 bases; bases with no gene match: 8. This CDR3 region has 16 residues. Per the germline V gene, CDR1 is SGHVS and CDR2 is FQNEAQ.

In its sample, this clone was seen a few times. This chain uses TRBV6-4 with TRBJ1-4; a weak D match, TRBD1 (5 bases). The CDR3 runs to 14 residues. Germline CDR1 reads MRHNA; CDR2 reads SNTAGT. V lost 2 bases and J 7 bases, leaving 11 bases between the germline ends. CDR3: CASSDAAGSEKLFF. The CDR3 nucleotides read TGTGCCAGCAGTGACGCAGCAGGGTCTGAAAAACTGTTTTTT.

V and J are TRBV18 and TRBJ2-7, with 7 bases fitting TRBD1. Trimming removed 0 bases from V and 6 bases from J; junction bases left unmatched: 5. The germline V gene has CDR1 KGHSH and CDR2 LQKENI. This CDR3 has 14 amino acids. The CDR3 bases are TGTGCCAGCTCACCACCAGACCGACAGGGCGAGCAGTACTTC. Amino acids: CASSPPDRQGEQYF. Looking up the rest from reference TRBV18 and TRBJ2-7 gives the full variable domain: NAGVMQNPRHLVRRRGQEARLRCSPMKGHSHVYWYRQLPEEGLKFMVYLQKENIIDESGMPKERFSAEFPKEGPSILRIQQVVRGDSAAYFCASSPPDRQGEQYFGPGTRLTVT.

The chain couples TRBV5-1 to TRBJ2-1; 8 bases are a match to TRBD2. Germline values: CDR1 SGHRS, CDR2 YFSETQ. There are 18 residues in the CDR3. V lost 2 bases to trimming and J lost 0 bases; unmatched junction nucleotides: 10. CDR3 in DNA: TGCGCCAGCAGCTTCCGGGGGGGCCCCGACAGCTCCTACAATGAGCAGTTCTTC. It specifies CASSFRGGPDSSYNEQFF.

The V gene is TRBV19, the J gene TRBJ2-6, with TRBD2 as a possible D gene (6 bases). The CDR3 length is 15 residues. Trimming left V 6 bases short and J 0 bases short, with 9 bases between. The V gene's germline CDR1 is LNHDA and CDR2 SQIVND (reference sequence). CDR3 sequence (DNA): TGTGCCAGTAGAACCGGGGGCTCTGGGGCCAACGTCCTGACTTTC. This gives the protein CASRTGGSGANVLTF.

This clone has only one observation. V and J are TRBV5-4 and TRBJ1-2; 9 bases are a match to TRBD1. V dropped 4 bases and J dropped 7; count of bases not matched to a gene: 8. Germline-derived CDR1 and CDR2 are SGHNT and YYREEE (reference sequence). The CDR3 has 14 residues. CDR3 in DNA: TGTGCCAGCAGCCTGGGTGGACAGGGGTCTGGCTACACCTTC. It encodes CASSLGGQGSGYTF.

The V call is TRBV6-4, the J call TRBJ1-2, with D perhaps matching TRBD1 (5 bases). Trimming removed 8 bases at V and 4 bases at J, with 17 bases between. From germline, CDR1 is MRHNA and CDR2 SNTAGT. This CDR3 has 14 residues. In DNA, the CDR3 is TGTGCCAGCCGATCAGGGCAGTGGAGCTATGGCTACACCTTC. Its translation is CASRSGQWSYGYTF.

V and J are TRBV2 and TRBJ1-2; unclear D gene. Trimming pared 4 bases from V and 8 bases from J, leaving 17 bases between. This CDR3 comprises 14 residues. In germline, CDR1 is SNHLY, CDR2 FYNNEI. This CDR3 reads CASSVSGYRVGYTF. DNA of the CDR3: TGTGCCAGCAGTGTCTCGGGGTATCGGGTCGGCTACACCTTC.

V is TRBV6-2 or TRBV6-3 and J is TRBJ2-1, with D perhaps TRBD2 (6 bases). The V gene lost 2 bases and the J gene lost 7 bases, with 15 bases spanning the gap. Germline lookup yields CDR1 MNHEY and CDR2 SVGEGT. This CDR3 has 15 residues. The CDR3: CASSYGGLSGNEQFF. CDR3 in DNA: TGTGCCAGCAGTTACGGGGGACTCTCGGGTAATGAGCAGTTCTTC.

The J gene is TRBJ2-1, the V gene TRBV7-3; 7 nucleotides align to TRBD2. The CDR3 covers 16 residues. CDR1 and CDR2 (germline): SGHTA, FQGTGA. Trimming removed 5 bases from V and 0 bases from J; junction bases left unmatched: 7. CDR3 sequence (DNA): TGTGCCAGCAGCGTCCGGGGCGGGAGCTCCTACAATGAGCAGTTCTTC. Encoded protein: CASSVRGGSSYNEQFF.

This clone was recorded a few times. The genes are TRBV28 and TRBJ1-6, with D perhaps matching TRBD1 (6 bases). Trimming pared 6 bases from V and 4 bases from J, leaving 10 bases between. The CDR3 totals 14 residues. The germline V gene has CDR1 MDHEN and CDR2 SYDVKM. The CDR3 sequence is CASSRTAYNSPLHF. Written as DNA, the CDR3 is TGTGCCAGCAGCCGGACAGCTTATAATTCACCCCTCCACTTT.

The chain carries TRBV19 and TRBJ2-7; 8 nucleotides align to TRBD1. CDR1 LNHDA and CDR2 SQIVND come from the germline V gene (reference sequence). Losses at the gene ends were 5 bases for V and 3 bases for J; bases not matched to a gene: 15. The CDR3 sequence is 17 residues long. The CDR3 coding sequence is TGTGCCAGTAGTGCAGGGGGCCTCAGTCCGGAGGGCTACGAGCAGTACTTC. It is translated as CASSAGGLSPEGYEQYF.

The rearrangement links TRBV19 to TRBJ2-7, with TRBD1 matching 8 bases. Per germline, CDR1 LNHDA and CDR2 SQIVND (reference sequence). CDR3 length: 14 residues. The J segment lost 5 bases and the V segment lost 5 bases, leaving 8 bases of the junction unmatched. DNA of the CDR3: TGTGCCAGTAGTCCCATGACAGGGGTGCACGAGCAGTACTTC. Translating gives CASSPMTGVHEQYF.

This chain uses TRBV19 with TRBJ2-4, with 8 positions matching TRBD2. The trim removed 4 bases at V and 9 bases at J, leaving 11 bases unmatched. The germline V gene has CDR1 LNHDA and CDR2 SQIVND (reference sequence). The CDR3 totals 15 residues. The CDR3 region has the DNA TGTGCCAGTAGTAACCGGGAGGGCCTTGGGGCCATTCAGTACTTC. Translation gives CASSNREGLGAIQYF.

This CDR3 reads CASSLAGGTTNEKLFF. CDR3 nucleotides: TGTGCCAGCAGCCTGGCTGGGGGCACGACTAATGAAAAACTGTTTTTT. V gene TRBV5-5 combines with J gene TRBJ1-4; a weak D match, TRBD1 (6 bases). V was cut by 4 bases and J by 2 bases, with 15 bases left in between. Germline V gene data show CDR1 as SGHKS and CDR2 as YYEKEE (reference sequence). The CDR3 totals 16 residues.

The chain carries TRBV7-8 and TRBJ2-7; TRBD2 is a possible D gene (5 bases). The CDR3 runs 13 residues. Germline CDR1 reads SGHVS; CDR2 reads FQNEAQ. Trimming shortened V by 1 base and J by 3 bases, and 7 bases separated the two germline ends. As DNA, the CDR3 is TGTGCCAGCAGCTTAGGAGCGGTCTACGAGCAGTACTTC. Translating it yields CASSLGAVYEQYF.

The chain recombines TRBV9 with TRBJ1-2, with TRBD1 identical over 9 bases. The junction had 7 bases not matched to a gene; V was cut back by 2 bases and J by 8 bases. The CDR3 loop spans 14 amino acids. CDR1 is SGDLS and CDR2 is YYNGEE in the germline V gene. In DNA, the CDR3 is TGTGCCAGCAGCGTTGCCGGGACAGGGAGCGGCTACACCTTC. This translates into CASSVAGTGSGYTF.